The clone carrying this T cell receptor (beta chain) was found a few times. Its antigen is as yet unknown. A second PCR of roughly 6 to 12 cycles used a sample-barcoded 5' primer and a J-beta primer mix. TCRdb ran MiXCR on the 5' RACE reads and lists one entry per CDR3 protein. The data contain roughly 1.6 million distinct CDR3 sequences, about 31% of them seen just once; the ten biggest clones take up over 9%. The data belong to a study of blood T cells in healthy people across ages. Findings and caveats of the study: Both higher diversity and more naive CD4+ cells marked long-lived donors when set against aged donors.

The trim removed 2 bases at V and 8 bases at J, leaving 8 bases unmatched. CDR3 size: 15 residues. CDR1 and CDR2 (germline): SEHNR, FQNEAQ (reference sequence). This clonotype was sampled from a woman under 40 in good health. The rearrangement links TRBV7-9 to TRBJ2-1; 8 nucleotides line up with TRBD2. The sample taken for sequencing was blood. Here the CDR3 reads CASSLFAGGFDEQFF. In DNA, the CDR3 is TGTGCCAGCAGCTTATTTGCGGGAGGATTCGATGAGCAGTTCTTC.